This T cell receptor beta chain derives from a study of T cells in Graves' hyperthyroidism and ophthalmopathy. Overall study context: Staff took peripheral blood when the initial diagnosis was made, before any treatment began. Whole-study results and caveats: Expanded thyroid clonotypes (above 0.001) were mostly also found in blood. A model of 13 V-J features distinguished ophthalmopathy from stable hyperthyroidism.

Researchers amplified the TCR beta CDR3 regions from RNA transcripts. The study used the HTBI primer set for a first-round RT-PCR of the TCR CDR3. TCRdb itself ran the multiplex PCR reads through MiXCR, one entry per CDR3 protein. The sample comprises about 840,000 distinct CDR3 sequences, more than 30% of which are singletons, and approximately 8.7% rests with the top ten. In regard to this clonotype: The antigen remains undetermined.

Trimming removed 0 bases from V and 5 bases from J, with 5 bases in between. Germline loops: CDR1 MGHRA, CDR2 YSYEKL. This CDR3 is 13 amino acids long. Diagnosis of hyperthyroidism was new in patients aged 18 to 65, and its duration was under 2 months. The chain combines TRBV4-1 with TRBJ1-5, with unresolved D. The sequence was collected from a man between 18 and 29 years old with Graves' hyperthyroidism. The sample comprised blood. The CDR3: CASSQEFDQPQHF. Here the CDR3 DNA reads TGCGCCAGCAGCCAAGAATTTGATCAGCCCCAGCATTTT.